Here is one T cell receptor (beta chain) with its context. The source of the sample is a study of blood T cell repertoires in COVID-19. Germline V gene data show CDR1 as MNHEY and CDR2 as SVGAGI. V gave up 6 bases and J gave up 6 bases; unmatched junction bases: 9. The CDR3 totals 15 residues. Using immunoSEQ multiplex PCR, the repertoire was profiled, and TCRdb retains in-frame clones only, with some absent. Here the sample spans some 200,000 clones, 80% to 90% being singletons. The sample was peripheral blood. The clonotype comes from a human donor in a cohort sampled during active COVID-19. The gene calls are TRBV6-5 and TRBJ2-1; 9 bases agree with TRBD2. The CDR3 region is CASRPAGLAGNEQFF. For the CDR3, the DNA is TGTGCCAGCAGGCCCGCGGGACTAGCCGGCAATGAGCAGTTCTTC.